This entry is about one TCR beta chain. This clone was counted many times. The clone's antigen remains unknown. No quality values exist for individual bases; no much larger clone is one base distant. TCR CDR3 regions were amplified from genomic DNA by multiplex PCR using the deep immunoSEQ assay. Extracted genomic DNA from each cell subset was distributed evenly across all wells of several immunoSEQ 96-well plates, and each plate was treated as a replicate. For sorted subsets, each replicate PCR was loaded with about 200 ng genomic DNA, equivalent to 30,000 to 35,000 T cell genomes. Purified libraries were measured with a Qubit 3.0 fluorometer, size-checked on a Bioanalyzer 2100, and measured again with the KAPA Library Quantification kit. Each immunoSEQ 96-well plate was sequenced on its own single-read 150-cycle Illumina NextSeq 550 flow cell. On the study's bioinformatics: Because only junctional sequences without quality scores were contained in the immunoSEQ output, filtering matching that applied to full-length reads could not be performed. To assign V/J genes and CDR3, sequences were annotated against IMGT germline references using PyIR, a Python wrapper for IgBLAST v1.9. Any read was removed if the V/J assignment was weak (E-value above 1e-6), the CDR3 was missing, or the read contained stop codons, out-of-frame junctions, or ambiguous translated residues. A V3J clonotype was defined by an identical inferred V gene, J gene, and CDR3 amino acid sequence. Percentage overlap between repertoires was calculated by dividing the number of shared unique clonotypes by the size of the smaller repertoire. Three approaches were used to assess repertoire richness: RTK rarefaction, the Chao1 estimator, and Recon v2.1 estimates of unobserved clonotypes. Generation probabilities were computed with OLGA for all TCRbeta clonotypes obtained by the gDNA method from several donors. What TCRdb holds here is the immuneACCESS table cut down to in-frame rearrangements. Part of the clones is not present; checked against another copy, under half of the missing clones reflect an unresolved V gene, and the others are unexplained. That table furnishes V, J and clone size, whereas the DNA furnished D and trimming. The sample records hundreds of thousands of clones, about two thirds of which are singletons. The ten biggest clones cover 1.8% of the sample.

The data stem from a study of shared clonotypes between healthy human individuals (dated by TCRdb to the early 2020s). Background on the whole study: The cohort comprised a couple of women and a few men aged 18 to 49 years. For each donor, three plates each were used for CD4 naive and CD4 memory, two plates were used for CD8 naive, and one plate was used for CD8 memory. Blood TCR repertoires of about five healthy adults were deeply sequenced to estimate repertoire size and the extent of clonotype sharing between individuals. Libraries were prepared and TCR repertoires were sequenced by different laboratories using diverse techniques, in order to increase sequencing depth and limit assay-specific biases. Each donor's leukapheresis produced roughly between roughly 0.85 and 9 billion PBMCs. Here is what the overall study found, with its caveats: Based on pairwise subsampling, the degree of clonotype sharing among donors was expected to be affected by sequencing depth. Clonotypes shared by all four sorted-subset donors showed higher generation probabilities than non-shared clonotypes. Naive subsets generally had larger estimated clonotype richness than memory subsets. Sharing across several donors was observed for approximately 5% of naive CD4, 3.5% of naive CD8, over 2% of memory CD4, and about 0.38% of memory CD8 clonotypes. Because the study included only a small number of donors, the genetic and exposure-history diversity represented was limited. Even with the large sequencing depth, rarefaction of the sorted-subset datasets indicated that sequencing was incomplete. Sampling was restricted to blood, and TCR repertoires in tissue are likely to differ from TCR repertoires in blood.

The donors were healthy, HIV-negative adults who had no recently reported acute infections or vaccinations. Every donor was a Caucasian adult residing in Nashville, Tennessee, USA. CD4+ T cells were enriched by magnetic negative selection; naive cells were then positively selected on CD45RA, and the negative fraction formed the memory subset. After blood collection by leukapheresis, PBMCs were isolated using Ficoll-Histopaque density gradient centrifugation and then cryopreserved in the vapor phase of liquid nitrogen. Purity and quantity of every magnetically sorted T cell population were checked by analytical flow cytometry. Genomic DNA was isolated from every sorted fraction and measured by UV absorbance on a Nanodrop 2000c. V lost 3 bases and J lost 0 bases, and the count of bases not matched to a germline gene is 0. The germline V gene yields MRHNA for CDR1 and SNTAGT for CDR2. Counted from cysteine to phenylalanine, this CDR3 has 14 amino acids. Of the read, only the CDR3 DNA is kept; its 42 bases are in frame from base 1.

The receptor comes from a woman aged 25 to 39 in good health. The V and J segments used are TRBV6-4 and TRBJ2-3, with 7 central nucleotides matching TRBD2. The specimen sequenced was memory CD4+ T cells sorted from blood. The cell subset or site label, as the study defines it: CD45RA-negative fraction. The DNA is as follows: TGTGCCAGCAGTGAGCGGGGGAGCACAGATACGCAGTATTTT. The encoded protein is CASSERGSTDTQYF.